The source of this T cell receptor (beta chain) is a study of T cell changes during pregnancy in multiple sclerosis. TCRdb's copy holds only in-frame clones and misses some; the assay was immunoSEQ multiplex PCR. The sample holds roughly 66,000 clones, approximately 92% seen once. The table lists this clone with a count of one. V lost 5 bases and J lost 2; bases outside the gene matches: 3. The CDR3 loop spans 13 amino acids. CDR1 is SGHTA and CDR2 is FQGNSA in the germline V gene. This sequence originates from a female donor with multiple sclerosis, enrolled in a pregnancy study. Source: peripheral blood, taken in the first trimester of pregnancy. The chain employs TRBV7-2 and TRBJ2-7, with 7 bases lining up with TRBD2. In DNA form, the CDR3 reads TGTGCCAGCAGCCCCACTAGCGCCTACGAGCAGTACTTC. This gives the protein CASSPTSAYEQYF.